This TCR beta chain was documented in a study of T cells in Graves' hyperthyroidism and ophthalmopathy. Looking at the study overall: Any treatment followed the collection of peripheral blood at initial diagnosis. Study observations and caveats: Most thyroid clonotypes expanded above 0.001 were also detected in blood.

This clonotype was recorded at least ten times. Its cognate antigen is unknown. The germline gives CDR1 MGHDK, CDR2 SYGVNS. This CDR3 is 16 amino acids long. V shed 1 base and J 8 bases; nucleotides not matched to a gene: 9. Diagnoses were made from clinical symptoms, serum measures (thyroxine and TRAb), thyroid ultrasound and orbital computed tomography. Using RNA transcripts as the source, TCR beta CDR3 regions were amplified. In the first-round RT-PCR of the TCR CDR3, the HTBI primer set was used. From the multiplex PCR reads, TCRdb called clonotypes with MiXCR, one entry per CDR3 protein. The table lists about 560,000 distinct CDR3 sequences, 16% of them singletons, with around 18% in the top ten.

V is TRBV25-1 and J is TRBJ2-2; 8 nucleotides match TRBD1. The material sequenced was blood. The sequence was collected from a woman aged 18-29 years with Graves' hyperthyroidism. The CDR3 sequence: CASSELVQGAAGELFF. CDR3 bases: TGTGCCAGCAGTGAATTGGTTCAGGGGGCAGCGGGGGAGCTGTTTTTT.